This T cell receptor beta chain emerged from a study of blood T cells in healthy people across ages. A sample-barcoded 5' primer and a J-beta primer mix were used in a second PCR of roughly 6 to 11 cycles. Each cDNA molecule was tagged by a template-switch adaptor with 12 random nucleotides. In TCRdb, the 5' RACE reads were re-called with MiXCR into one record per CDR3 protein. The data hold hundreds of thousands of distinct CDR3 sequences, with roughly 50% observed a single time. Study observations and caveats: Older age went with lower TCR beta diversity per million T cells, in a roughly linear way. Investigators treated diversity estimates from one million T cells as underestimates.

This clonotype was seen a handful of times. Its antigen remains unknown. It was roughly 10 milliliters of peripheral blood that were drawn from each donor. The CDR3 spans 12 residues. Germline CDR1 and CDR2: DFQATT and SNEGSKA (reference sequence). This TCR was recovered from a man aged 80 or over in good health. The chain combines TRBV20-1 with TRBJ2-4; TRBD2 agrees at 9 bases. The assigned J gene may be wrong: the sequence end matches TRBJ2-7 better. The specimen sequenced was blood. CDR3 sequence: CSFSGRTYEQYF. In DNA, the CDR3 is TGCAGTTTTAGCGGGAGAACCTACGAGCAGTACTTC.